This paragraph covers one T cell receptor (beta chain) sequence. Its antigen is not identified. The CDR3 is 16 amino acids. The V segment lost 3 bases and the J segment 4 bases; nucleotides outside the gene matches: 7. Germline CDR1 is MNHNS and CDR2 is SASEGT. The repertoire was sequenced with immunoSEQ multiplex PCR; TCRdb's copy has only in-frame clones and lacks some. The table includes about 66,000 clones, roughly 76% detected once. Antigen-specific CD4+ T cells were first expanded with viral peptide pools by the ViraFEST assay and only then sequenced. Following culture for roughly 10 days, CD4+ T cells were isolated. All participants had two doses of either the BNT162b2 or mRNA-1273 vaccine. The sample belongs to a study of vaccination effects on CD4 cells after COVID-19. Findings and caveats of the study: Convalescent patients were scarce in the study, and it lacked early post-infection timepoints.

The chain uses TRBV6-1 and TRBJ1-5, with TRBD1 matching over 9 bases. Sequencing used CD4+ T cells from PBMCs cultured with HCoV-OC43 spike peptides, obtained after COVID-19 vaccination. The subset denotes: HCoV-OC43 spike overlapping peptide pool stimulation. This clonotype originated in a human donor who received a COVID-19 vaccine. CDR3 nucleotide sequence: TGTGCCAGCAGTGAGGCGGCGACAGGGGGTAATCAGCCCCAGCATTTT. Residues: CASSEAATGGNQPQHF.